A selection of T cell receptor beta chains follows, all from one sample in a study of identical twins. TCRdb fed the 5' RACE reads into MiXCR, producing one record per CDR3 protein. The sample shows 350,000 or so distinct CDR3 sequences, 9% to 10% of them seen only once. The sequenced sample consisted of naive T cells sorted from blood. Receptor source: a woman between 50 and 59 years old in good health. Both conserved end residues are part of each CDR3. Fields, in order: D gene, J gene, V gene, clone size, CDR3 DNA, CDR3 protein. A D gene is named only where the DNA matches it firmly. Where a row states a size, it is once, few, many or the class of an expanded clone; other rows omit it.

TRBD1	TRBJ2-7	TRBV20-1	few	TGCAGTGTTCCAGCCGGGACAGACTACGAGCAGTACTTC	CSVPAGTDYEQYF
TRBD1	TRBJ1-5	TRBV19	few	TGTGCCAGTAGTGGCCAGGGGGTAGGCAATCAGCCCCAGCATTTT	CASSGQGVGNQPQHF
TRBD1	TRBJ2-4	TRBV3-1	many	TGTGCCAGCAGCAGTAGGGACAGGGGGCTGGTGGCCAAAAACATTCAGTACTTC	CASSSRDRGLVAKNIQYF
NA	TRBJ2-2	TRBV21-1	NA	TGTGCCAGCAGCAAAGAACAGCCGAACACCGGGGAGCTGTTTTTT	CASSKEQPNTGELFF
TRBD2	TRBJ2-1	TRBV5-1	many	TGCGCCAGCAGCTCTAGCGGGGACCCCTACAATGAGCAGTTCTTC	CASSSSGDPYNEQFF
TRBD1	TRBJ1-4	TRBV15	many	TGTGCCACCAGCGGACAGGGGATTAATGAAAAACTGTTTTTT	CATSGQGINEKLFF
NA	TRBJ1-1	TRBV5-6	NA	TGTGCCAGCAGCTTGGCCGTCAGAACGAGAAACACTGAAGCTTTCTTT	CASSLAVRTRNTEAFF
TRBD2	TRBJ2-1	TRBV11-2	NA	TGTGCCAGCAGCTTAGAGGTTTCGAGCGGGAGCTCCTACAATGAGCAGTTCTTC	CASSLEVSSGSSYNEQFF
NA	TRBJ2-7	TRBV7-9	few	TGTGCCAGCAGCTTAGCGCGGGTGCCCGAGCAGTACTTC	CASSLARVPEQYF
TRBD2	TRBJ2-1	TRBV4-1	many	TGCGCCAGCAGCCAAGGAAGCGGGAGGGGTGAGCAGTTCTTC	CASSQGSGRGEQFF
NA	TRBJ2-3	TRBV7-9	few	TGTGCCAGCACCTTGGGCAGGGGCGGAGATACGCAGTATTTT	CASTLGRGGDTQYF
NA	TRBJ2-7	TRBV5-1	NA	TGCGCCAGCAGCGTGGCAGCGGGTGGATCCGAGCAGTACTTC	CASSVAAGGSEQYF
NA	TRBJ2-1	TRBV29-1	NA	TGCAGCGTTGGTGGGGATGACAATGAGCAGTTCTTC	CSVGGDDNEQFF
TRBD2	TRBJ2-1	TRBV3-1	many	TGTGCCAGCAGCCCGCCCCCGACTAGCGGGAGGGGAAATGAGCAGTTCTTC	CASSPPPTSGRGNEQFF
NA	TRBJ1-1	TRBV20-1	few	TGCAGTGCTAGACAAACAAGAGGCGCTGAAGCTTTCTTT	CSARQTRGAEAFF
TRBD1	TRBJ1-1	TRBV6-5	NA	TGTGCCAGCAGTTACTCAGGGGGCGCGAACACTGAAGCTTTCTTT	CASSYSGGANTEAFF
NA	TRBJ1-2	TRBV19	few	TGTGCCAGTAGACACAGGGAAAACTATGGCTACACCTTC	CASRHRENYGYTF
NA	TRBJ1-1	TRBV7-3	many	TGTGCCAGCAGCTTAGGTTCCGGGATGAACACTGAAGCTTTCTTT	CASSLGSGMNTEAFF
NA	TRBJ2-1	TRBV7-9	few	TGTGCCAGCACCCCTCCCTCCTACAATGAGCAGTTCTTC	CASTPPSYNEQFF
NA	TRBJ1-4	TRBV20-1	many	TGCAGTGCCACCCTGGGTGAAAAACTGTTTTTT	CSATLGEKLFF
TRBD1	TRBJ2-3	TRBV7-9	few	TGTGCCAGCAGCTCAAGACTGGGAGGGACAGGGGGTTTTGGAGATACGCAGTATTTT	CASSSRLGGTGGFGDTQYF
TRBD2	TRBJ2-5	TRBV27	NA	TGTGCCAGCAGTTTATTATGGAAGGGGACTAGCGGCCAAGAGACCCAGTACTTC	CASSLLWKGTSGQETQYF
TRBD2	TRBJ2-1	TRBV5-1	NA	TGCGCCAGCAGCTTACCACTAGCGGGAGGCTACAATGAGCAGTTCTTC	CASSLPLAGGYNEQFF
NA	TRBJ2-3	TRBV4-1	NA	TGCGCCAGCAGCCAAGGGACTATCAGCACAGATACGCAGTATTTT	CASSQGTISTDTQYF